This TCR beta chain stems from a study of shared clonotypes between healthy human individuals. About the research overall: Samples came from two female and a few male donors aged 18 to 49.

The repertoire was sequenced with immunoSEQ multiplex PCR; TCRdb's copy has only in-frame clones and lacks some. The sample consists of about 2 million clones, roughly 94% of them appearing once. The CDR3 sequence is 15 residues long. Trimming at V came to 6 bases and at J to 6 bases, leaving 8 bases not matched to a gene. CDR1 LNHNV and CDR2 YYDKDF come from the germline V gene (reference sequence). Nashville, Tennessee was home to all donors, each a Caucasian adult. Findings and limits, study-wide: It was anticipated that sequencing depth would influence how many clonotypes donors shared. Generally, naive subsets (rather than memory subsets) showed larger estimated richness.

Points on this clone: Its antigen is currently unknown.

The source is a man aged 18-30 years in good health. The rearrangement joins TRBV15 to TRBJ2-7, with 13 bases identical to TRBD2. Input material: naive CD4+ T cells sorted from blood. Specified subset: CD45RA+ positively selected. The CDR3 sequence: CATSGLAGALSEQYF. CDR3 bases: TGTGCCACCAGTGGACTAGCGGGAGCGCTCTCCGAGCAGTACTTC.